One T cell receptor beta chain is described in this entry. Its antigen is not identified. J lost 4 bases, V lost 0 bases, and 7 bases had no gene match. Germline V CDR1 and CDR2: MGHRA, YSYEKL. The CDR3 runs 16 residues. The PCR employed 60 Vbeta primers together with 13 Jbeta primers. Repertoires were generated with immunoSEQ multiplex PCR, while TCRdb's copy carries only in-frame clones and drops some. The sample includes around 190,000 clones, around three quarters seen only once; the top ten take 4.4%. The data derive from a study of cytomegalovirus exposure and HLA in healthy donors. Regarding the study as a whole: In an earlier analysis, most TCR beta V segments were productive about 87% or about 30% of the time. Reports showed the classifier diagnosing cytomegalovirus status with high specificity and sensitivity.

Sequencing input: PBMCs. The V and J genes are TRBV4-1 and TRBJ2-5; 8 bases are shared with TRBD2. This clonotype was obtained from a woman between 25 and 40 years old in good health and CMV-seropositive. In nucleotides, the CDR3 is TGCGCCAGCAGCCAAGATCGAGGGCTAGCGGGAGAGACCCAGTACTTC. The encoded protein is CASSQDRGLAGETQYF.